The T cell receptor (beta chain) under discussion was sequenced for a study of T cells in Graves' hyperthyroidism and ophthalmopathy (dated by TCRdb to between 2019 and 2020). General notes on the study: Peripheral blood was collected at initial diagnosis, before any treatment. The paper describes TCR Vbeta CDR3 sequencing of 140 or so peripheral blood samples, made up of 43 ophthalmopathy patients, approximately 73 hyperthyroidism patients and 17 progressor patients. Prospective prediction of ophthalmopathy was tested in an independent validation cohort consisting of under 20 hyperthyroidism patients and some 17 patients who later progressed to ophthalmopathy. In addition, the study compared T-cell repertoires in thyroid tissue and in blood from roughly six Graves' hyperthyroidism patients. Once sampling was done, hyperthyroidism patients were given methimazole at a starting dose of 30 mg daily, whereas ophthalmopathy patients were given high-dose intravenous methylprednisolone. To identify TCR V-J signatures that set the groups apart, the researchers used a discovery cohort of more than 95 patients, made up of 40 to 45 with Graves' ophthalmopathy and about 60 with stable Graves' hyperthyroidism. The 75 to 100 discovery patients were divided at random into training and test sets in a 7:3 ratio. The paper's findings and limits, for the study overall: In cross-validation, a model built on a 13 V-J signature told ophthalmopathy apart from stable hyperthyroidism with approximately 90% sensitivity and about 81% specificity, and in testing the same model reached 80%/75%. Most expanded thyroid clonotypes (frequency above 0.001) were also detected in blood, a finding suggesting that blood repertoires may reflect thyroid immune responses. No statistical method was used to fix the sample size in advance, and group allocation was not hidden from the investigators. During validation, the model predicted progression to ophthalmopathy a median of roughly 7.1 months ahead of onset, with 60% to 71% sensitivity and around 72% specificity.

Amplification of TCR beta CDR3 regions was carried out from RNA transcripts. The first round of RT-PCR for the TCR CDR3 was performed with the HTBI primer set and the Qiagen OneStep RT-PCR kit. Libraries were constructed in a second round of multiplex PCR, after which size selection and purification were carried out. Sequencing of the libraries was done on an Illumina HiSeq2000 using paired-end 100 bp reads. For the original study's pipeline: SOAPnuke was used to process the raw data, throwing out any read that contained adapters or uncalled bases, had a mean Phred below 15, or lacked an exact constant-primer or identifier match. High-quality paired reads were merged with COPE v1.2.5, and unique nucleotide sequences were defined as clonotypes. Clonotypes were aligned to IMGT TRBV, TRBD and TRBJ reference segments using MiTCR v1.1. Analysis was restricted to V-J combinations with a frequency above 0.0001, which covered 98% to 99.2% of repertoires. The TCS score was defined as the ratio of F50 (clonal expansion) to E x V (chaos), calculated using BLOSUM62-based TCRdist between CDR3 peptides within each V-J. Welch's t-statistics and random forest reduced roughly 530 V-J features to around 14, which were used in a naive Bayes classifier (R e1071). Starting from the raw public reads, TCRdb applied fastp trimming at Q25, assembled clones with MiXCR and retained in-frame beta chains. Rows with one shared CDR3 protein collapse into an entry with the most common genes and DNA. The V and J calls were determined by TCRdb, not by the authors. Counted in this sample were around 240,000 distinct CDR3 sequences; about 14% of them appeared once. The ten largest clones represent 10% to 15% of the sample.

Hyperthyroidism patients were newly diagnosed, with disease duration under 2 months, and aged 18 to 65 years. Any patient with an uncontrolled infection, another autoimmune disease, pregnancy or lactation was excluded. Diagnoses relied on clinical symptoms, serum thyroxine and TRAb, thyroid ultrasound and orbital computed tomography. For progressor patients, blood was drawn at the first diagnosis of hyperthyroidism, before any ophthalmopathy symptoms had appeared. Ficoll-Paque density gradient centrifugation was used to isolate PBMCs from 10 ml of fresh peripheral blood. Progressor patients were first diagnosed with Graves' hyperthyroidism and then developed ophthalmopathy during follow-up. Total RNA was extracted using Trizol reagent, and RNA quality was assessed on an Agilent 2100 Bioanalyzer. Ten or more counts support this clonotype. The antigen it recognizes is unknown. There are no base qualities to consult, and no much larger clone falls within one base.

The sequence was obtained from a woman in her forties with Graves' hyperthyroidism that later progressed to Graves' ophthalmopathy. The sequenced material came from blood.

CDR3 loop: CASSPTSGYNEQFF. The DNA reads TGTGCCAGTAGCCCCACTAGCGGTTACAATGAGCAGTTCTTC. The receptor chain draws on TRBV19 and TRBJ2-1; 8 bases in the middle match TRBD2. Here V drops 6 bases and J drops 4 bases, and the junction holds 5 bases not matched to any gene. The CDR3 runs 14 residues from the cysteine to the phenylalanine. Only the CDR3 part of the read is kept: 42 bases, read in frame from the first base. CDR1 LNHDA and CDR2 SQIVND were looked up in the germline V gene (reference sequence).